This is a list of T cell receptor beta chains from one sample in a study of T cell responses to AZD1222 COVID-19 vaccine. Clones were sequenced by immunoSEQ multiplex PCR, and TCRdb holds only the in-frame ones, with some missing. The sample lists roughly 150,000 clones, 80% to 90% occurring once. The specimen was peripheral blood, collected on day 0 of AZD1222 vaccination. The source is an adult in good health. Each CDR3 is given with its conserved first and last residue. A D gene is named only where the DNA matches it firmly. Clone size, where shown, is once, few, many, or a class for clones that have expanded.

V	D	size	J	DNA	CDR3
TRBV5-1	NA	NA	TRBJ2-2	TGCGCCAGCAGCTTGGCCCTGGACCGTGACGGGGAGCTGTTTTTT	CASSLALDRDGELFF
TRBV11-2	TRBD2	NA	TRBJ2-3	TGTGCCAGCAGCTTAGAGCGGACTAGCGGGGCGAATACGCAGTATTTT	CASSLERTSGANTQYF
TRBV27	TRBD2	few	TRBJ2-1	TGTGCCAGCAGTTCCCCCCAGCGGGGGGAGAGAGGGCAGTTCTTC	CASSSPQRGERGQFF
TRBV10-2	TRBD2	once	TRBJ2-2	TGCGCCAGCACCGGGCTAGCGGGGGAAGGCACCGGGGAGCTGTTTTTT	CASTGLAGEGTGELFF
TRBV3-1/TRBV3-2	NA	NA	TRBJ1-5	TGTGCCAGCAGCCAAGGGACTCTACAGGTTCAGCCCCAGCATTTT	CASSQGTLQVQPQHF
TRBV7-3	TRBD1	NA	TRBJ2-1	TGTGCCAGCAGCTCGAACACAGGGGCCTCCTACAATGAGCAGTTCTTC	CASSSNTGASYNEQFF
TRBV18	NA	once	TRBJ1-2	TGTGCCAGCTCACCAAGGAATGGGGGCCATGGCTACACCTTC	CASSPRNGGHGYTF
TRBV5-6	TRBD1	NA	TRBJ1-1	TGTGCCAGCAGCTTCGGTAGGACAGGCCTCCGGGCTTTCTTT	CASSFGRTGLRAFF
TRBV2	TRBD1	NA	TRBJ2-7	TGTGCCAGCATGTTCCAGGGGGCATACGAGCAGTACTTC	CASMFQGAYEQYF
TRBV11-3	NA	NA	TRBJ1-1	TGTGCCAGCAGCACCCAGATGAACACTGAAGCTTTCTTT	CASSTQMNTEAFF
TRBV12-3/TRBV12-4	NA	NA	TRBJ1-5	TGTGCCAGCAGTTTTTTGGGGGATCAGCCCCAGCATTTT	CASSFLGDQPQHF
TRBV20-1	TRBD2	NA	TRBJ2-1	TGCGGGCTAGCGGGGGGGCCCCGCTTCTTC	CGLAGGPRFF
TRBV4-1	NA	NA	TRBJ1-2	TGCGCCAGCAGCCAAGTTTCCGGGACATCCGACTATGGCTACACCTTC	CASSQVSGTSDYGYTF
TRBV12-5	NA	NA	TRBJ1-6	TGTGCTAGTGGTTTGGGGACAGATAATTCACCCCTCCACTTT	CASGLGTDNSPLHF
TRBV7-3	NA	NA	TRBJ2-1	TGTGCCAGCAGCTTATCGCCAGAAACCTACAATGAGCAGTTCTTC	CASSLSPETYNEQFF
TRBV10-3	NA	NA	TRBJ2-7	TGTGCCATCCGTCGGGACGGACCCTACGAGCAGTACTTC	CAIRRDGPYEQYF
TRBV6-1	NA	NA	TRBJ2-1	TGTGCCAGCAGTGAGGGGGACGCACTCCCCTACAATGAGCAGTTCTTC	CASSEGDALPYNEQFF
TRBV3-1/TRBV3-2	NA	few	TRBJ1-1	TGTGCCAGCAGCCAAGACGGGAACACTGAAGCTTTCTTT	CASSQDGNTEAFF
TRBV12-3/TRBV12-4	NA	NA	TRBJ1-4	TGTGCCAGCAGTTTCTCCAGTAATGAAAAACTGTTTTTT	CASSFSSNEKLFF
TRBV21-1	NA	NA	TRBJ1-3	TGTGCCAGCAGCAAAGGTGATATAGGGGCTGGCGGTTCTGGAAACACCATATATTTT	CASSKGDIGAGGSGNTIYF
TRBV6-2/TRBV6-3	NA	NA	TRBJ1-4	TGTGCCAGCAGTTACGGGGTCCGGGTTCGAGATGAAAAACTGTTTTTT	CASSYGVRVRDEKLFF
TRBV6-5	NA	NA	TRBJ1-1	TGTGCCACCAGGGGCGTCATGAACACTGAAGCTTTCTTT	CATRGVMNTEAFF